One and the same sample provided the 4 T cell receptor beta chains below, sequenced in a study of shared T cell receptors in the human thymus. Using immunoSEQ multiplex PCR, the repertoire was profiled, and TCRdb retains in-frame clones only, with some absent. Of about 610,000 clones in the sample, around nine tenths were seen once. In addition, the sample was reused for a study of human thymus T cells.

The sample was thymocytes. Receptor source: a boy under three years old with a congenital heart defect.

The gene calls are TRBV5-1 and TRBJ1-1, with a tentative D call TRBD1 (6 bases). The CDR3 consists of 16 residues. Germline CDR1 and CDR2: SGHRS and YFSETQ. Trimming left V 4 bases short and J 3 bases short, with 19 bases between. CDR3 in amino acids: CASSSGNLRGHTEAFF. The CDR3 DNA is TGCGCCAGCAGCAGCGGGAATCTCAGGGGACACACTGAAGCTTTCTTT.

This clone was seen only a few times. V usage is TRBV5-4 and J usage is TRBJ2-1; 8 nucleotides line up with TRBD2. Per the germline V gene, CDR1 is SGHNT and CDR2 is YYREEE (reference sequence). Trimming at V came to 0 bases and at J to 8 bases, leaving 7 bases not matched to a gene. There are 15 residues in the CDR3. The CDR3 coding sequence is TGTGCCAGCAGCTTGGTGGCGGGAGGATCCGATGAGCAGTTCTTC. Protein product: CASSLVAGGSDEQFF.

V and J are TRBV11-2 and TRBJ2-7; 10 bases match TRBD2. This CDR3 is 15 amino acids long. Germline CDR1 SGHAT, CDR2 FQNNGV. V lost 5 bases to trimming and J lost 7 bases; unmatched junction nucleotides: 11. The CDR3 protein is CASSPASGRTGEQYF. The CDR3 DNA reads TGTGCCAGCAGCCCCGCTAGCGGGAGAACCGGGGAGCAGTACTTC.

The chain links TRBV6-1 to TRBJ2-7, with 12 bases lining up with TRBD2. The junction had 11 bases not matched to a gene; V was cut back by 2 bases and J by 6 bases. Germline assignment: CDR1 MNHNS and CDR2 SASEGT. The CDR3 has 17 residues. The CDR3 DNA sequence: TGTGCCAGCAGTGAACCCGGGACTAGCGGGTCAAGTTGCGAGCAGTACTTC. Protein sequence: CASSEPGTSGSSCEQYF.